Below, 13 T cell receptor beta chains from the same sample are listed, as sequenced in a study of T-cell memory formation after mild COVID-19 (dated by TCRdb to the early 2020s). The library was obtained by 5' RACE. For sequencing, an Illumina NovaSeq 6000 was employed. In-frame beta chains were kept once TCRdb had trimmed the public reads at Q25 with fastp and called clones with MiXCR. CDR3 protein duplicates are merged, each entry listing the most common genes and DNA. For this sample the table gives around 200,000 distinct CDR3 sequences, of which under 20% were detected only once. The ten largest clones add up to 3.9% of the sample. Source material: PBMCs or a T cell subset sorted from them (not recorded which). These receptors came from a man in his late teens or twenties who had mild COVID-19 (a few samples of this study predate the infection). The sample titles of this study are shuffled in the database, so cell type and time point are left out; the donor was told from shared clones.

The rearrangement uses TRBV5-1 and TRBJ2-7; D is unresolved. CDR1 is SGHRS, CDR2 YFSETQ, per germline. V was cut by 4 bases and J by 5 bases, with 10 bases left in between. The length of the CDR3 is 12 residues. DNA of the CDR3: TGCGCCAGCAGCCAGGACGACCACGAGCAGTACTTC. Translation gives CASSQDDHEQYF.

This clonotype was picked up a small number of times. The rearrangement links TRBV18 to TRBJ2-7; no clear D gene. Germline V lookup: CDR1 KGHSH, CDR2 LQKENI. V lost 2 bases and J lost 3, with 8 bases in between. This CDR3 comprises 13 residues. CDR3 sequence (DNA): TGTGCCAGCTCACCAGCCACCAACTACGAGCAGTACTTC. Its protein is CASSPATNYEQYF.

This clonotype was seen a few times. The chain uses TRBV12-3 or TRBV12-4 and TRBJ2-5, with 14 bases fitting TRBD2. The CDR3 is 15 amino acids. The junction had 6 bases not matched to a gene; V was cut back by 5 bases and J by 7 bases. CDR3 bases: TGTGCCAGCAGTCAGGGACTAGCGGGGGCGGGGACCCAGTACTTC. This sequence encodes CASSQGLAGAGTQYF.

The gene calls are TRBV12-3 or TRBV12-4 and TRBJ2-4; 7 nucleotides line up with TRBD2. The CDR3 is 12 residues long. The V and J ends lost 6 bases and 13 bases, in that order; junction bases with no gene match: 9. The CDR3 is CASSLQRGRQYF. The CDR3, as DNA: TGTGCCAGCAGCCTTCAGCGGGGTCGACAGTACTTC.

The gene calls are TRBV15 and TRBJ2-1, with 8 bases fitting TRBD1. Germline V CDR1 and CDR2: LNHNV, YYDKDF (reference sequence). With 10 bases clipped from V and 6 bases from J, the junction kept 11 bases outside the gene matches. CDR3 size: 14 residues. The CDR3 sequence is CASKRDRPSNEQFF. The CDR3 DNA sequence: TGTGCCAGCAAACGGGACAGGCCGTCCAATGAGCAGTTCTTC.

The V and J genes are TRBV7-9 and TRBJ2-3; no clear D. This CDR3 is 13 amino acids long. Germline values: CDR1 SEHNR, CDR2 FQNEAQ (reference sequence). V was trimmed by 4 bases and J by 15 bases, leaving 20 bases between them. This chain's CDR3 is CASSYSRTPMQYF. CDR3 DNA sequence: TGTGCCAGCAGCTACTCCCGGACCCCGATGCAATATTTT.

V is TRBV4-2 and J is TRBJ2-3; 7 nucleotides line up with TRBD2. J gave up 2 bases and V 3 bases, and 11 bases lay outside the gene matches. Germline V gene data show CDR1 as LGHNA and CDR2 as YNFKEQ. The CDR3 has 17 amino acids. CDR3 region: CASSQARGGADTDTQYF. For the CDR3, the DNA is TGTGCCAGCAGCCAGGCTCGCGGGGGAGCGGACACAGATACGCAGTATTTT.

This clonotype was counted between two and nine times. The genes are TRBV6-1 and TRBJ2-2; 8 bases align to TRBD1. CDR1 MNHNS and CDR2 SASEGT come from the germline V gene. The CDR3 extends over 14 amino acids. V lost 6 bases, J lost 4 bases, and 4 bases stayed unmatched. The CDR3 here is CASSVDRGTGELFF. The DNA of the CDR3 is TGTGCCAGCAGCGTAGACAGGGGCACCGGGGAGCTGTTTTTT.

The chain links TRBV7-3 to TRBJ2-5; 7 bases map to TRBD1. J gave up 5 bases and V 5 bases, and 11 bases lay outside the gene matches. The length of the CDR3 is 15 residues. Per germline, CDR1 SGHTA and CDR2 FQGTGA. Here the CDR3 DNA reads TGTGCCAGCAGCCCCTCAGGACAGGTGGGGGAGACCCAGTACTTC. Amino acid sequence: CASSPSGQVGETQYF.

The chain is built from TRBV20-1 and TRBJ2-3; a possible D gene is TRBD2 (5 bases). There are 16 residues in the CDR3. V was clipped by 6 bases and J by 0 bases, with 19 bases between them. From germline, CDR1 is DFQATT and CDR2 SNEGSKA (reference sequence). The chain's CDR3 is CSAPSRETTSTDTQYF. In nucleotides, the CDR3 is TGCAGTGCCCCCTCGAGGGAAACCACTAGCACAGATACGCAGTATTTT.

In its sample, this clonotype was seen once. This chain links TRBV2 with TRBJ1-6, with D tentatively TRBD1 (6 bases). Trimming removed 8 bases at V and 10 bases at J, with 12 bases between. CDR3 length equals 12 residues. Germline assignment: CDR1 SNHLY and CDR2 FYNNEI. CDR3 sequence (DNA): TGTGCCAGCTCCGGGACACTATCACCCCTCCACTTT. Translation: CASSGTLSPLHF.

This chain uses TRBV20-1 with TRBJ1-2, with D possibly TRBD1 on 6 matching bases. CDR3 length: 16 residues. Germline values: CDR1 DFQATT, CDR2 SNEGSKA (reference sequence). The V end lost 3 bases, the J end lost 0 bases, and 17 bases lay between the germline ends. The chain's CDR3 is CSARSRDTTSNYGYTF. As DNA, the CDR3 is TGCAGTGCTAGGTCCCGGGACACTACTTCTAACTATGGCTACACCTTC.

The gene calls are TRBV7-9 and TRBJ2-4; 7 bases match TRBD1. J gave up 0 bases and V 7 bases, and 21 bases lay outside the gene matches. CDR3 size: 20 residues. The germline CDR1 and CDR2 sequences are SEHNR and FQNEAQ (reference sequence). The DNA of the CDR3 is TGTGCCAGCACCCAACAGAGGGGGCAGGGAAGCATGGCAGCCAAAAACATTCAGTACTTC. This sequence encodes CASTQQRGQGSMAAKNIQYF.